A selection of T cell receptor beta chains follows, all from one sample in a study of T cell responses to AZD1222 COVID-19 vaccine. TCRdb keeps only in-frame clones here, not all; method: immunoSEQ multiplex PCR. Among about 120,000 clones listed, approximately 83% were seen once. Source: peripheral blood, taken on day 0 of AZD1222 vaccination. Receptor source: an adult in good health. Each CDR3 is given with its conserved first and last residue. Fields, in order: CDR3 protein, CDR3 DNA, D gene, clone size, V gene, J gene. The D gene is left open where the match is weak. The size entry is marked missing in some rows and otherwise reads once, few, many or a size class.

CDR3aa: CASSFGGENYEQYF
CDR3nt: TGTGCCAGCAGCTTCGGGGGGGAAAACTACGAGCAGTACTTC
d_gene: TRBD2
abundance: NA
v_gene: TRBV7-2
j_gene: TRBJ2-7

CDR3aa: CASSGRLAGSYNEQFF
CDR3nt: TGTGCCAGTAGTGGGCGGCTAGCGGGTTCGTACAATGAGCAGTTCTTC
d_gene: TRBD2
abundance: NA
v_gene: TRBV19
j_gene: TRBJ2-1

CDR3aa: CASSLGLLAIPQETQYF
CDR3nt: TGTGCCAGCAGCTTAGGACTCCTAGCGATACCCCAAGAGACCCAGTACTTC
d_gene: NA
abundance: NA
v_gene: TRBV7-2
j_gene: TRBJ2-5

CDR3aa: CASSLSRRTNEKLFF
CDR3nt: TGTGCCAGCAGTTTATCGAGGAGGACTAATGAAAAACTGTTTTTT
d_gene: NA
abundance: few
v_gene: TRBV27
j_gene: TRBJ1-4

CDR3aa: CASRTGVLGYTF
CDR3nt: TGTGCCAGCCGGACAGGGGTGTTAGGCTACACCTTC
d_gene: TRBD1
abundance: NA
v_gene: TRBV28
j_gene: TRBJ1-2

CDR3aa: CASSQDWLRSYNEQFF
CDR3nt: TGTGCCAGCAGCCAGGACTGGCTAAGGTCCTACAATGAGCAGTTCTTC
d_gene: NA
abundance: NA
v_gene: TRBV4-2
j_gene: TRBJ2-1

CDR3aa: CASSKTSESYNEQFF
CDR3nt: TGTGCCAGCAGCAAAACTAGCGAGTCCTACAATGAGCAGTTCTTC
d_gene: TRBD2
abundance: NA
v_gene: TRBV6-4
j_gene: TRBJ2-1

CDR3aa: CAGRSREGSPLHF
CDR3nt: TGTGCCGGACGTTCCCGAGAAGGGTCACCCCTCCACTTT
d_gene: NA
abundance: NA
v_gene: TRBV2
j_gene: TRBJ1-6

CDR3aa: CASSEAGTGGVFHTDTQYF
CDR3nt: TGTGCCAGCAGTGAAGCGGGGACAGGGGGCGTTTTCCACACAGATACGCAGTATTTT
d_gene: TRBD1
abundance: NA
v_gene: TRBV2
j_gene: TRBJ2-3

CDR3aa: CTSSQEGTGGWYTGELFF
CDR3nt: TGCACCAGCAGCCAAGAGGGAACAGGGGGATGGTACACCGGGGAGCTGTTTTTT
d_gene: NA
abundance: NA
v_gene: TRBV1
j_gene: TRBJ2-2

CDR3aa: CASSTAYGHRLNGQYF
CDR3nt: TGTGCCAGCTCTACCGCCTATGGACATAGACTAAACGGGCAGTACTTC
d_gene: NA
abundance: NA
v_gene: TRBV27
j_gene: TRBJ2-7

CDR3aa: CSVVGAWEEYGYTF
CDR3nt: TGCAGCGTTGTGGGGGCGTGGGAGGAATATGGCTACACCTTC
d_gene: NA
abundance: NA
v_gene: TRBV29-1
j_gene: TRBJ1-2

CDR3aa: CASSLGLAGGVSYNEQFF
CDR3nt: TGTGCCAGCAGCTTAGGCTTAGCGGGGGGGGTCTCCTACAATGAGCAGTTCTTC
d_gene: TRBD2
abundance: NA
v_gene: TRBV7-2
j_gene: TRBJ2-1

CDR3aa: CASRGRSEQYF
CDR3nt: TGTGCCAGCAGGGGGAGGTCCGAGCAGTACTTC
d_gene: NA
abundance: NA
v_gene: TRBV6-5
j_gene: TRBJ2-7

CDR3aa: CASSSGQGNYEQYF
CDR3nt: TGTGCCAGTAGTTCGGGACAGGGAAACTACGAGCAGTACTTC
d_gene: TRBD1
abundance: NA
v_gene: TRBV19
j_gene: TRBJ2-7

CDR3aa: CASSYGTSRDGYTF
CDR3nt: TGTGCCAGCAGTTACGGTACATCGAGAGATGGCTACACCTTC
d_gene: NA
abundance: NA
v_gene: TRBV6-5
j_gene: TRBJ1-2

CDR3aa: CASSSGPGQNSYEQYF
CDR3nt: TGTGCCAGCAGCTCCGGCCCCGGACAAAACTCCTACGAGCAGTACTTC
d_gene: NA
abundance: NA
v_gene: TRBV5-6
j_gene: TRBJ2-7

CDR3aa: CASSLLDKNTEAFF
CDR3nt: TGTGCCAGCAGCTTACTTGACAAGAACACTGAAGCTTTCTTT
d_gene: NA
abundance: NA
v_gene: TRBV11-2
j_gene: TRBJ1-1

CDR3aa: CASSLEGTGPETQYF
CDR3nt: TGTGCCAGCAGCTTAGAGGGGACGGGCCCGGAGACCCAGTACTTC
d_gene: NA
abundance: NA
v_gene: TRBV7-6
j_gene: TRBJ2-5

CDR3aa: CASSSQGAGNQPQHF
CDR3nt: TGTGCCAGCAGCTCACAGGGGGCGGGCAATCAGCCCCAGCATTTT
d_gene: TRBD1
abundance: NA
v_gene: TRBV5-6
j_gene: TRBJ1-5